The T cell receptor beta chain described here comes from a study of T cell responses to AZD1222 COVID-19 vaccine. As for the study in general: Second-dose schedules of about 4 or about 12 weeks were combined.

The CDR3 totals 15 residues. The V end was cut by 0 bases, the J end by 2 bases, with 9 bases between. CDR1 MNHEY and CDR2 SVGAGI come from the germline V gene. The data were produced by immunoSEQ multiplex PCR, yet TCRdb's version contains in-frame clones alone and is incomplete. The repertoire holds roughly 120,000 clones, with approximately 86% as singletons. The sample in question was peripheral blood, obtained on day 0 of AZD1222 vaccination. This rearrangement joins TRBV6-5 to TRBJ2-3; perhaps D is TRBD1 or TRBD2 (5 bases each). This sequence originates from an adult in good health. This chain's CDR3 is CASSYSGTLTDTQYF. Here the CDR3 DNA reads TGTGCCAGCAGTTACTCGGGGACCCTCACAGATACGCAGTATTTT.